This entry lists 25 T cell receptor beta chains sequenced from one sample in a study of technical replicates of blood from a few donors. Some clones are missing from TCRdb's copy, which holds only in-frame ones; the method was immunoSEQ multiplex PCR. The repertoire holds roughly 82,000 clones, about 93% seen once, with approximately 0.28% in the top ten. The source material was T cells isolated from PBMCs. These receptors all stem from a human donor in good health.

The chain employs TRBV7-9 and TRBJ1-1; D is unresolved. CDR3 length: 13 residues. CDR1 and CDR2 from the germline V gene are SEHNR and FQNEAQ (reference sequence). The ends were cut back, 3 bases at V and 2 bases at J, with 7 bases in the middle. The DNA of the CDR3 is TGTGCCAGCAGCTTGCGGGATAACACTGAAGCTTTCTTT. Its protein is CASSLRDNTEAFF.

The chain is built from TRBV18 and TRBJ1-1, with 7 bases that match TRBD1. Trimming at V came to 3 bases and at J to 0 bases, leaving 7 bases not matched to a gene. This CDR3 contains 16 residues. CDR1 and CDR2 from the germline V gene are KGHSH and LQKENI. DNA for the CDR3: TGTGCCAGCTCACCCACAGGGGCCCTCCTGAACACTGAAGCTTTCTTT. Translation gives CASSPTGALLNTEAFF.

The chain employs TRBV5-1 and TRBJ1-1; D perhaps matches TRBD1 (5 bases). Per germline, CDR1 SGHRS and CDR2 YFSETQ. V was clipped by 9 bases and J by 1 base, with 34 bases between them. The CDR3 contains 20 residues. The CDR3 sequence: CATAAFPTEAPFISNTEAFF. In nucleotides, the CDR3 is TGCGCCACCGCAGCTTTTCCGACAGAGGCCCCATTTATCTCGAACACTGAAGCTTTCTTT.

V gene TRBV10-3 combines with J gene TRBJ2-1; 12 bases line up with TRBD2. V lost 0 bases, J lost 16 bases, and 7 bases stayed unmatched. Germline CDR1 ENHRY, CDR2 SYGVKD. This CDR3 region has 14 residues. The CDR3 protein is CAISESLAGGYKFF. Written as DNA, the CDR3 is TGTGCCATCAGTGAGTCACTAGCGGGGGGATACAAATTCTTC.

V gene TRBV7-9 combines with J gene TRBJ2-7, with TRBD1 identical over 8 bases. The CDR3 spans 13 residues. Germline V gene sequence: CDR1 SEHNR, CDR2 FQNEAQ (reference sequence). Unmatched junction bases numbered 5, after V lost 5 bases and J lost 5 bases. Here the CDR3 DNA reads TGTGCCAGCAGCCCGCGACAGGGGAACGAGCAGTACTTC. Its protein is CASSPRQGNEQYF.

The CDR3 sequence: CASAGSSYNEQFF. CDR3 nucleotides: TGTGCCAGCGCCGGGAGCTCCTACAATGAGCAGTTCTTC. The chain joins TRBV6-5 to TRBJ2-1; maybe TRBD2 (6 bases). CDR3 length: 13 amino acids. Trimming removed 8 bases at V and 0 bases at J, with 8 bases between. Germline-derived CDR1 and CDR2 are MNHEY and SVGAGI.

The rearrangement joins TRBV5-6 to TRBJ2-7, with TRBD2 identical over 7 bases. V trimming: 3 bases; J trimming: 3 bases; junction bases outside the gene matches: 9. The germline V gene has CDR1 SGHDT and CDR2 YYEEEE. The CDR3 sequence is 15 residues long. CDR3 amino acids: CASSYLLGGSYEQYF. DNA of the CDR3: TGTGCCAGCAGCTATCTGCTGGGCGGGAGCTACGAGCAGTACTTC.

This chain links TRBV11-3 with TRBJ2-2, with 8 bases aligning to TRBD2. Looked up from germline, CDR1 is SGHNT and CDR2 is YENEEA. CDR3 length: 19 residues. Trimming took 1 base from V and 0 from J; bases not matched to a gene: 10. The CDR3 sequence: CASSLASGAGGTNTGELFF. CDR3 nucleotide sequence: TGTGCCAGCAGCTTAGCTTCTGGGGCGGGGGGAACGAACACCGGGGAGCTGTTTTTT.

J is TRBJ2-7 and V is TRBV13; 14 positions match TRBD2. Losses at the gene ends were 5 bases for V and 4 bases for J; bases not matched to a gene: 7. Germline CDR1 PRHDT, CDR2 FYEKMQ (reference sequence). The CDR3 contains 16 residues. The CDR3 is CASSPSRTSGGYEQYF. The CDR3 coding sequence is TGTGCCAGCAGCCCTTCTCGGACTAGCGGGGGGTACGAGCAGTACTTC.

This sequence joins TRBV19 and TRBJ1-2; 7 positions agree with TRBD1. After removal of 10 bases from V and 5 bases from J, the junction contained 16 bases not matched to a gene. The CDR3 covers 15 residues. Germline loops: CDR1 LNHDA, CDR2 SQIVND (reference sequence). Written as DNA, the CDR3 is TGTGCCACCAAAGAGACAGGGCTTCAGAGGTATGGCTACACCTTC. Translating it yields CATKETGLQRYGYTF.

The CDR3 DNA sequence: TGTGCCAGCAGCCGGATGCCCGGGACAGGGGACTACGAGCAGTACTTC. Translated: CASSRMPGTGDYEQYF. The chain couples TRBV27 to TRBJ2-7; 10 bases match TRBD1. Germline CDR1 and CDR2: MNHEY and SMNVEV (reference sequence). The CDR3 runs 16 residues. V gave up 6 bases and J gave up 3 bases; unmatched junction bases: 11.

The V gene is TRBV28, the J gene TRBJ2-7; 8 nucleotides align to TRBD1. CDR1 MDHEN and CDR2 SYDVKM come from the germline V gene. Losses at the gene ends were 4 bases for V and 2 bases for J; bases not matched to a gene: 7. CDR3 length: 15 amino acids. For the CDR3, the DNA is TGTGCCAGCAGTTCCTACAGGGGGTTCGCCTACGAGCAGTACTTC. Protein sequence: CASSSYRGFAYEQYF.

This rearrangement joins TRBV11-2 to TRBJ2-7; possibly TRBD2 for D (7 bases). Trimming shortened V by 7 bases and J by 3 bases, and 13 bases separated the two germline ends. This CDR3 contains 13 residues. Germline lookup yields CDR1 SGHAT and CDR2 FQNNGV. The chain's CDR3 is CASTQGGGYEQYF. The DNA of the CDR3 is TGTGCCAGCACCCAAGGGGGGGGCTACGAGCAGTACTTC.

In this sample, this clone turned up once. The rearrangement links TRBV19 to TRBJ2-7, with D tentatively TRBD1 (6 bases). V was pared by 1 base and J by 7 bases, with 17 bases between. The germline gives CDR1 LNHDA, CDR2 SQIVND (reference sequence). The CDR3 loop spans 15 amino acids. The chain's CDR3 is CASSIAQGLLPEQYF. The CDR3 coding sequence is TGTGCCAGTAGTATAGCACAGGGTCTTCTCCCTGAGCAGTACTTC.

This chain joins TRBV19 and TRBJ2-1; D perhaps matches TRBD2 (5 bases). CDR1 and CDR2 (germline): LNHDA, SQIVND (reference sequence). V was cut by 7 bases and J by 8 bases, with 15 bases left in between. This CDR3 is 13 amino acids long. The CDR3 nucleotides are TGTGCCAGTAACTGGGCCTCCGGGGATGAGCAGTTCTTC. It translates to CASNWASGDEQFF.

The gene calls are TRBV18 and TRBJ2-5, with D hard to call. V was clipped by 0 bases and J by 4 bases, with 9 bases between them. In germline, CDR1 is KGHSH, CDR2 LQKENI. The CDR3 loop spans 14 amino acids. This chain's CDR3 is CASSPPSRVETQYF. The CDR3 DNA follows: TGTGCCAGCTCACCACCGTCCCGGGTAGAGACCCAGTACTTC. Full variable domain (rest looked up from reference TRBV18 and TRBJ2-5): NAGVMQNPRHLVRRRGQEARLRCSPMKGHSHVYWYRQLPEEGLKFMVYLQKENIIDESGMPKERFSAEFPKEGPSILRIQQVVRGDSAAYFCASSPPSRVETQYFGPGTRLLVL.

The gene calls are TRBV25-1 and TRBJ1-6; D remains unclear. The CDR3 loop spans 16 amino acids. V gave up 2 bases and J gave up 8 bases, with 16 bases separating them. CDR1 and CDR2 from the germline V gene are MGHDK and SYGVNS. The CDR3 DNA sequence: TGTGCCAGCAGTGAACCCAAGCGTTCTATGCATTCACCCCTCCACTTT. It is translated as CASSEPKRSMHSPLHF.

On this clone itself: Other DNA sequences in the sample encode the same CDR3. The rearrangement joins TRBV6-5 to TRBJ1-5, with unresolved D. Germline CDR1 is MNHEY and CDR2 is SVGAGI. V was clipped by 3 bases and J by 0 bases, with 9 bases between them. The length of the CDR3 is 15 residues. The CDR3 DNA follows: TGTGCCAGCAGTTATTCAGGCAATAGCAATCAGCCCCAGCATTTT. Protein product: CASSYSGNSNQPQHF.

This sequence joins TRBV7-9 and TRBJ2-1, with 10 bases identical to TRBD2. Germline V lookup: CDR1 SEHNR, CDR2 FQNEAQ (reference sequence). With V trimmed by 5 bases and J by 7 bases, 11 bases remained unmatched. CDR3 size: 16 residues. In DNA, the CDR3 is TGTGCCAGCAGCCCCGCTCTAGCGGGAGTTGCGAATGAGCAGTTCTTC. This sequence encodes CASSPALAGVANEQFF. Based on the CDR3 plus reference TRBV7-9 and TRBJ2-1, the full variable domain is DTGVSQNPRHKITKRGQNVTFRCDPISEHNRLYWYRQTLGQGPEFLTYFQNEAQLEKSRLLSDRFSAERPKGSFSTLEIQRTEQGDSAMYLCASSPALAGVANEQFFGPGTRLTVL.

V gene TRBV9 combines with J gene TRBJ1-4; 10 nucleotides agree with TRBD1. From germline, CDR1 is SGDLS and CDR2 YYNGEE. CDR3 size: 15 residues. Trimming took 0 bases from V and 4 from J; bases not matched to a gene: 0. The CDR3 sequence: CASSVGDRGNEKLFF. CDR3 coding DNA: TGTGCCAGCAGCGTAGGGGACAGGGGTAATGAAAAACTGTTTTTT. The variable domain in full, completed from reference TRBV9 and TRBJ1-4, reads DSGVTQTPKHLITATGQRVTLRCSPRSGDLSVYWYQQSLDQGLQFLIQYYNGEERAKGNILERFSAQQFPDLHSELNLSSLELGDSALYFCASSVGDRGNEKLFFGSGTQLSVL.

This sequence joins TRBV11-2 and TRBJ2-1; TRBD2 is a possible D gene (5 bases). The CDR3 covers 15 residues. Trimming pared 1 base from V and 13 bases from J, leaving 20 bases between. Germline V CDR1 and CDR2: SGHAT, FQNNGV. The CDR3 sequence is CASSLAVARWPGQFF. CDR3 DNA sequence: TGTGCCAGCAGCTTAGCGGTAGCGCGGTGGCCCGGCCAGTTCTTC.

This rearrangement joins TRBV6-5 to TRBJ1-1, with 7 bases matching TRBD1. CDR1 is MNHEY, CDR2 SVGAGI, per germline. Trimming at V came to 6 bases and at J to 4 bases, leaving 5 bases not matched to a gene. This CDR3 spans 13 amino acids. The CDR3 is CASRAQGITEAFF. The CDR3 bases are TGTGCCAGCAGAGCACAGGGGATCACTGAAGCTTTCTTT.

J is TRBJ1-1 and V is TRBV10-3; TRBD1 might be the D (6 bases). The germline gives CDR1 ENHRY, CDR2 SYGVKD. The CDR3 runs 13 residues. Trimming took 6 bases from V and 3 from J, leaving 11 bases between them. CDR3 nucleotides: TGTGCCATCAGGGGAGCAGGGGACACTGAAGCTTTCTTT. This translates into CAIRGAGDTEAFF.

V and J are TRBV7-2 and TRBJ2-3; no clear D. The germline CDR1 and CDR2 sequences are SGHTA and FQGNSA. The CDR3 runs 11 residues. The V gene lost 0 bases and the J gene lost 11 bases, with 6 bases spanning the gap. In DNA form, the CDR3 reads TGTGCCAGCAGCTTAGCGGCCAGGCAGTATTTT. Protein: CASSLAARQYF.

The chain couples TRBV5-1 to TRBJ1-1; a possible D gene is TRBD1 (5 bases). The CDR3 runs 16 residues. Trimming took off 4 bases at V and 7 bases at J, with 23 bases between the two ends. CDR1 is SGHRS and CDR2 is YFSETQ in the germline V gene. CDR3 nucleotides: TGCGCCAGCAGCCCGGGTAGCGGGGGAAGCATGGGTGAAGCTTTCTTT. It is translated as CASSPGSGGSMGEAFF. The entire variable domain, with the rest obtained from reference TRBV5-1 and TRBJ1-1, is as follows: KAGVTQTPRYLIKTRGQQVTLSCSPISGHRSVSWYQQTPGQGLQFLFEYFSETQRNKGNFPGRFSGRQFSNSRSEMNVSTLELGDSALYLCASSPGSGGSMGEAFFGQGTRLTVV.